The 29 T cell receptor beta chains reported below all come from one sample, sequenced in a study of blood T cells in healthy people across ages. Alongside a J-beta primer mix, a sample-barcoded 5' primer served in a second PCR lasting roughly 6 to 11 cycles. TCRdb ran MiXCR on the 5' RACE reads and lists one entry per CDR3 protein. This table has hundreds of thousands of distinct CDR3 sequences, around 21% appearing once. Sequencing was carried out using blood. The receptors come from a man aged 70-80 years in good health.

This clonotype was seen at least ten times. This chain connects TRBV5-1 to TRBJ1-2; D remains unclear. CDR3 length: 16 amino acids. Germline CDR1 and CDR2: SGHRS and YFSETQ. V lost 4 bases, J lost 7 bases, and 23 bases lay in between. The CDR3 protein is CASSPRAPAQLTGYTF. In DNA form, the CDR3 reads TGCGCCAGCAGCCCCCGGGCACCAGCTCAGCTAACTGGCTACACCTTC.

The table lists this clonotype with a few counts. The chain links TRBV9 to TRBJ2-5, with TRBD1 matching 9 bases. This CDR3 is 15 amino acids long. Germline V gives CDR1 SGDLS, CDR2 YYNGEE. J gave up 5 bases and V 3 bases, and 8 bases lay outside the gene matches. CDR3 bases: TGTGCCAGCAGCGGTCCACAGGGGGCGGGGGAGACCCAGTACTTC. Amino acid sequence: CASSGPQGAGETQYF.

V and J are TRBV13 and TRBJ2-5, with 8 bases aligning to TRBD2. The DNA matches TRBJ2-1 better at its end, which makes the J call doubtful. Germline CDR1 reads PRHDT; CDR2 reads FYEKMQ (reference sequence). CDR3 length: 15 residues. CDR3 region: CASSLTSETNNEQFF. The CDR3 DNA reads TGTGCCAGCAGCTTGACTAGCGAGACTAACAATGAGCAGTTCTTC.

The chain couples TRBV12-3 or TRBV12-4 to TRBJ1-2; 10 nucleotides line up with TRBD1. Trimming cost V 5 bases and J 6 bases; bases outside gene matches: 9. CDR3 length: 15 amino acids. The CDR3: CASSVIRDRGNGYTF. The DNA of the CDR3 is TGTGCCAGCAGTGTAATCCGGGACAGGGGAAATGGCTACACCTTC.

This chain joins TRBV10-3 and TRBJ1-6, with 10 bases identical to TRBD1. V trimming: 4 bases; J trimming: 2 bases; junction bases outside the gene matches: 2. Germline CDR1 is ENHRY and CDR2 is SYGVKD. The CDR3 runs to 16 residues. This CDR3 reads CAISGQGAAYNSPLHF. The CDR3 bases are TGTGCCATCAGTGGACAGGGGGCAGCCTATAATTCACCCCTCCACTTT.

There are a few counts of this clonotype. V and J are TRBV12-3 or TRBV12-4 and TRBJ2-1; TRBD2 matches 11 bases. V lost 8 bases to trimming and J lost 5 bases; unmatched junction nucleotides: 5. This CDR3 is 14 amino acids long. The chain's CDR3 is CASRLAGGHNEQFF. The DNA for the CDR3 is TGTGCCAGCCGCCTAGCGGGAGGCCACAATGAGCAGTTCTTC.

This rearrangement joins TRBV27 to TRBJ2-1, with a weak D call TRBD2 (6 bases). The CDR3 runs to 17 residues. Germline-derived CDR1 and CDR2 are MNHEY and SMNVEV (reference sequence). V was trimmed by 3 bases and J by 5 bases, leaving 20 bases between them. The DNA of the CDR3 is TGTGCCAGCAGTTTCACGTCGGGGCGGGAAGGCAACAATGAGCAGTTCTTC. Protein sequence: CASSFTSGREGNNEQFF.

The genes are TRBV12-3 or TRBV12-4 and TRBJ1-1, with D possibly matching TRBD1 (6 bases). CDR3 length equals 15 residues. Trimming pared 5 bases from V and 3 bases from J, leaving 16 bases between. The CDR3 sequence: CASSPVRGRDTEAFF. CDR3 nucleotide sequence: TGTGCCAGCAGTCCCGTAAGGGGGAGGGACACTGAAGCTTTCTTT.

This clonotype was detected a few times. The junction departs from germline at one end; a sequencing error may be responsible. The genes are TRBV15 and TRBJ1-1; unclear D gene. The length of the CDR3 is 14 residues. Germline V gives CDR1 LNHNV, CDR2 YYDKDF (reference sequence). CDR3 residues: CATRKGGSNTAAFF. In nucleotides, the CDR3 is TGTGCCACCAGAAAAGGAGGTTCCAACACTGCAGCTTTCTTT.

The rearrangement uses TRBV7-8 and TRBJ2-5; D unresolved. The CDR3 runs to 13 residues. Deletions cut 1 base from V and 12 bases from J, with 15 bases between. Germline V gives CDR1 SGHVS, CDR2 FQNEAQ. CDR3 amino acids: CASSLVGYLQEYF. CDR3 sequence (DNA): TGTGCCAGCAGCTTAGTAGGATACTTACAAGAGTACTTC.

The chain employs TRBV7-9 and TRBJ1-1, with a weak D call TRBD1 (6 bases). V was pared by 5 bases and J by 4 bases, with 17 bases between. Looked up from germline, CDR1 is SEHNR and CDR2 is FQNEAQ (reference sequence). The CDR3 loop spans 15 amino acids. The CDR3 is CASSLGQGMSTEAFF. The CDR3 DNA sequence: TGTGCCAGCAGCCTTGGGCAGGGGATGAGCACTGAAGCTTTCTTT.

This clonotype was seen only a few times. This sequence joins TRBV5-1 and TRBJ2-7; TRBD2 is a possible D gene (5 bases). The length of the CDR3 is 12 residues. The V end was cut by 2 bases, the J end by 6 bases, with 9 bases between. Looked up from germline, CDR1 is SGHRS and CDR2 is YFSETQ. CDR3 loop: CASSLYAGEQYF. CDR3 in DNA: TGCGCCAGCAGCTTATACGCGGGCGAGCAGTACTTC. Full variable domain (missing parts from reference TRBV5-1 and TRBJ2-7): KAGVTQTPRYLIKTRGQQVTLSCSPISGHRSVSWYQQTPGQGLQFLFEYFSETQRNKGNFPGRFSGRQFSNSRSEMNVSTLELGDSALYLCASSLYAGEQYFGPGTRLTVT.

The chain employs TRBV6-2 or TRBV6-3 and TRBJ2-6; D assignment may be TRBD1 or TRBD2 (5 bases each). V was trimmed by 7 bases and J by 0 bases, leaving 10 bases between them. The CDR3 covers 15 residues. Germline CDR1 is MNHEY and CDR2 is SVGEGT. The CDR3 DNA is TGTGCCAGCAATAGCGACAGCTCTGGGGCCAACGTCCTGACTTTC. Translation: CASNSDSSGANVLTF.

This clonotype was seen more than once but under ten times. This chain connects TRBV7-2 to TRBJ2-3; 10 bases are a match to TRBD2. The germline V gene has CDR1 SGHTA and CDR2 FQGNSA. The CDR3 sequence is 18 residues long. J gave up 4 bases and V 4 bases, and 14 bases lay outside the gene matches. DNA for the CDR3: TGTGCCAGCAGCTCAGGTGCCCCCGGCCTAGCGGGAGCAGATACGCAGTATTTT. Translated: CASSSGAPGLAGADTQYF.

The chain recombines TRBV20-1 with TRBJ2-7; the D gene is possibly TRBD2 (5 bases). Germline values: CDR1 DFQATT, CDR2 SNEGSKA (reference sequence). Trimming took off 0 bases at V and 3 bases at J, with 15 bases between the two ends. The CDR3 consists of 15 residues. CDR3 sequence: CSAREGADINYEQYF. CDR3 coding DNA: TGCAGTGCTAGAGAGGGAGCGGATATTAACTACGAGCAGTACTTC.

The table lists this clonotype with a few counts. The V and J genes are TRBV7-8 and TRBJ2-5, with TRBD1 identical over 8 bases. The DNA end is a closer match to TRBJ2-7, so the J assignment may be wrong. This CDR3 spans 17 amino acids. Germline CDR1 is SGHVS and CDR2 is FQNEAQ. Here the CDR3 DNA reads TGTGCCAGCAGCTTATTCGGTGTGTGGACAGGGACCTACGAGCAGTACTTC. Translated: CASSLFGVWTGTYEQYF.

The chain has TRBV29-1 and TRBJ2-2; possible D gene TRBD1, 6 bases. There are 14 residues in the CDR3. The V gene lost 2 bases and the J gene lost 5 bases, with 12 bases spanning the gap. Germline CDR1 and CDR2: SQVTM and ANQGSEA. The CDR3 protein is CSVEIGGGTGELFF. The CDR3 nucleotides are TGCAGCGTTGAAATTGGGGGCGGTACCGGGGAGCTGTTTTTT.

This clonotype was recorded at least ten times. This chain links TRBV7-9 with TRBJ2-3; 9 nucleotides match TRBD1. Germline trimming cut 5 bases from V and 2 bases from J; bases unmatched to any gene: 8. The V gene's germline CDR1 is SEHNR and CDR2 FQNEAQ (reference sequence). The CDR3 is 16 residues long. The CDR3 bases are TGTGCCAGCAGCCCCGCCGGGACAGGGACCACAGATACGCAGTATTTT. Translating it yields CASSPAGTGTTDTQYF.

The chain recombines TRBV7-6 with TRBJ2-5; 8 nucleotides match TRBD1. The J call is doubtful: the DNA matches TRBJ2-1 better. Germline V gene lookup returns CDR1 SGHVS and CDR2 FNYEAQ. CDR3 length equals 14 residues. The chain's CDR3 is CASSGQGKWGEQFF. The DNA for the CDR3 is TGTGCCAGCAGCGGACAGGGAAAGTGGGGTGAGCAGTTCTTC.

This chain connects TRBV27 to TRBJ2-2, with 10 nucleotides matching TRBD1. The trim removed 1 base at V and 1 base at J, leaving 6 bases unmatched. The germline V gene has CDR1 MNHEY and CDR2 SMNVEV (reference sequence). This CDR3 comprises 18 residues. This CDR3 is CASSLLGWDRGNTGELFF. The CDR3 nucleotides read TGTGCCAGCAGTTTATTAGGGTGGGACAGGGGGAACACCGGGGAGCTGTTTTTT.

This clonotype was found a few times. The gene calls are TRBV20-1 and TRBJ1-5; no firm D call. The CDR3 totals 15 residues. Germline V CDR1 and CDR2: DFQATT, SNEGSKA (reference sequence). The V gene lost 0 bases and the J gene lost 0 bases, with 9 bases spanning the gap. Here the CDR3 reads CSAREQVHSNQPQHF. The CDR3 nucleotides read TGCAGTGCTAGAGAGCAGGTCCATAGCAATCAGCCCCAGCATTTT.

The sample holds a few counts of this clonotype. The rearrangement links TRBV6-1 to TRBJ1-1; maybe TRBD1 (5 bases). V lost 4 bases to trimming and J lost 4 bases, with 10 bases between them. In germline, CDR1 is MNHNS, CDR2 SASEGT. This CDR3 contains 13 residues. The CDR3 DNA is TGTGCCAGCAGTGTCGACAGCGCCACTGAAGCTTTCTTT. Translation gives CASSVDSATEAFF.

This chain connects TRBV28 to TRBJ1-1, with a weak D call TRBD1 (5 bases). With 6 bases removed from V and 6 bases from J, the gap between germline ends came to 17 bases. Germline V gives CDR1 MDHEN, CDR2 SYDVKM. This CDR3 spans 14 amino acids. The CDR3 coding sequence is TGTGCCAGCAGCCGGGACCCAGGGAGGCCTGAAGCTTTCTTT. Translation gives CASSRDPGRPEAFF.

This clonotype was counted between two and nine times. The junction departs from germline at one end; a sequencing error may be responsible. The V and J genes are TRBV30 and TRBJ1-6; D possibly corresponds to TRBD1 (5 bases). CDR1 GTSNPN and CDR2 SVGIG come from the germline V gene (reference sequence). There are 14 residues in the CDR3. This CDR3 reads CVWSVRGVDSPLHF. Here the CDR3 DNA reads TGTGTCTGGAGTGTACGGGGGGTCGATTCACCCCTCCACTTT.

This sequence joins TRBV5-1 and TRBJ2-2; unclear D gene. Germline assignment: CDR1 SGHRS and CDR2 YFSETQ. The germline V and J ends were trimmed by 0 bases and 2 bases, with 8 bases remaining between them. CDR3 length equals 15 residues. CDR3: CASSLVPVNTGELFF. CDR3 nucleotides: TGCGCCAGCAGCTTGGTCCCAGTCAACACCGGGGAGCTGTTTTTT. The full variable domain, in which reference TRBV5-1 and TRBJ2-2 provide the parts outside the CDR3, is KAGVTQTPRYLIKTRGQQVTLSCSPISGHRSVSWYQQTPGQGLQFLFEYFSETQRNKGNFPGRFSGRQFSNSRSEMNVSTLELGDSALYLCASSLVPVNTGELFFGEGSRLTVL.

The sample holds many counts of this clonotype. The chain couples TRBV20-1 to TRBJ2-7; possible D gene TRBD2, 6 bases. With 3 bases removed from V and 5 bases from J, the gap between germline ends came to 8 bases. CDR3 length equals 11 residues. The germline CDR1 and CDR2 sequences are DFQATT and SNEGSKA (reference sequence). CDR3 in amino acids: CSASLADEQYF. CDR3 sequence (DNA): TGCAGTGCTAGCTTAGCGGACGAGCAGTACTTC.

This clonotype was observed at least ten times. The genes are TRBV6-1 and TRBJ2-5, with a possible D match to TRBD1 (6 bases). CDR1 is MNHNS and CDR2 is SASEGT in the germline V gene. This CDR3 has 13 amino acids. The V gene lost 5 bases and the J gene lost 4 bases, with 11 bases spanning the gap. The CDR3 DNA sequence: TGTGCCAGCAGTACTGACAGGCTAGAGACCCAGTACTTC. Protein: CASSTDRLETQYF.

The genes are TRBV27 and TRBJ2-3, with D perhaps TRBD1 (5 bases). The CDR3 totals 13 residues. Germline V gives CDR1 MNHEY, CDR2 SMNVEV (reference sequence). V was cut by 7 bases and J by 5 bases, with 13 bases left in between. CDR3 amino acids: CASMSQGKDTQYF. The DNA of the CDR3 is TGTGCCAGCATGTCTCAGGGTAAAGATACGCAGTATTTT.

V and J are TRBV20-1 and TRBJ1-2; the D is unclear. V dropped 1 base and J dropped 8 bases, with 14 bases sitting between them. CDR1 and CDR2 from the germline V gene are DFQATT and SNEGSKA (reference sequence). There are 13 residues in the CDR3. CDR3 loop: CSARASGGGGYTF. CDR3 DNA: TGCAGTGCTAGAGCATCGGGAGGAGGCGGCTACACCTTC.